The rows below give T cell receptor beta chains drawn from one sample of a study of OX40 agonist ivuxolimab in advanced cancers. Sequenced by immunoSEQ multiplex PCR; TCRdb stores in-frame clones only, minus some. The sample holds roughly 20,000 clones; more than 75% are singletons and the top ten take approximately 37%. Sequences were derived from CD4+ or CD8+ T cells sorted from blood, sampled in a trial of the OX40 agonist ivuxolimab. Receptor source: an adult with an advanced solid tumor such as melanoma, head and neck, liver or kidney cancer. The CDR3 runs from the conserved cysteine through the conserved F or W. Each record gives: CDR3 protein, clone size, V gene, J gene. Some rows mark clone size as missing; the rest say once, few, many or name a class of expanded clone.

CDR3aa: CASSLGPGETQYF; abundance: NA; v_gene: TRBV11-2; j_gene: TRBJ2-5
CDR3aa: CASTPGRENTEAFF; abundance: NA; v_gene: TRBV27; j_gene: TRBJ1-1
CDR3aa: CASSSNDRLVELFF; abundance: NA; v_gene: TRBV9; j_gene: TRBJ2-2
CDR3aa: CASSRKSGTADSGNTIYF; abundance: NA; v_gene: TRBV4-1; j_gene: TRBJ1-3
CDR3aa: CASSHPSGQVRETQYF; abundance: few; v_gene: TRBV14; j_gene: TRBJ2-5
CDR3aa: CASSPDAANTGELFF; abundance: NA; v_gene: TRBV6-5; j_gene: TRBJ2-2
CDR3aa: CASSYRLAGGSYEQYF; abundance: once; v_gene: TRBV6-5; j_gene: TRBJ2-7
CDR3aa: CASSQGEGATYEQYF; abundance: few; v_gene: TRBV4-3; j_gene: TRBJ2-7
CDR3aa: CASRGEGQPTQYF; abundance: NA; v_gene: TRBV9; j_gene: TRBJ2-3
CDR3aa: CASSSSSGGLQYQETQYF; abundance: NA; v_gene: TRBV7-9; j_gene: TRBJ2-5
CDR3aa: CASSLGLADNEQFF; abundance: NA; v_gene: TRBV27; j_gene: TRBJ2-1
CDR3aa: CASSEPEQGSSYEQYF; abundance: NA; v_gene: TRBV2; j_gene: TRBJ2-7
CDR3aa: CSVEDPDRAGGYTF; abundance: NA; v_gene: TRBV29-1; j_gene: TRBJ1-2
CDR3aa: CASSPLVGVGGNTIYF; abundance: NA; v_gene: TRBV7-8; j_gene: TRBJ1-3
CDR3aa: CASSERAGHVQNTEAFF; abundance: NA; v_gene: TRBV11-1; j_gene: TRBJ1-1
CDR3aa: CASSPRRGYEQYF; abundance: large; v_gene: TRBV11-3; j_gene: TRBJ2-7
CDR3aa: CSVAGQGDEQYF; abundance: NA; v_gene: TRBV29-1; j_gene: TRBJ2-7
CDR3aa: CASSLGRPYEQYF; abundance: NA; v_gene: TRBV5-6; j_gene: TRBJ2-7
CDR3aa: CAISEGTGNQPQHF; abundance: NA; v_gene: TRBV10-3; j_gene: TRBJ1-5
CDR3aa: CASSPGTDNEQFF; abundance: NA; v_gene: TRBV4-2; j_gene: TRBJ2-1
CDR3aa: CASSLEGYTQYF; abundance: few; v_gene: TRBV5-4; j_gene: TRBJ2-3
CDR3aa: CASSLVLQGKYNEQFF; abundance: NA; v_gene: TRBV11-3; j_gene: TRBJ2-1
CDR3aa: CASSPTTGVLRGYTF; abundance: few; v_gene: TRBV18; j_gene: TRBJ1-2
CDR3aa: CATLDQGANTGELFF; abundance: NA; v_gene: TRBV7-9; j_gene: TRBJ2-2
CDR3aa: CASSSYRGAVQETQYF; abundance: NA; v_gene: TRBV28; j_gene: TRBJ2-5
CDR3aa: CASSGTGARSGNTIYF; abundance: NA; v_gene: TRBV7-9; j_gene: TRBJ1-3
CDR3aa: CASSISGEAYGYTF; abundance: few; v_gene: TRBV19; j_gene: TRBJ1-2
CDR3aa: CASSLYGGWGALGYTF; abundance: NA; v_gene: TRBV27; j_gene: TRBJ1-2
CDR3aa: CASSLDQTQYF; abundance: NA; v_gene: TRBV5-6; j_gene: TRBJ2-5
CDR3aa: CASSEAQLGANYGYTF; abundance: NA; v_gene: TRBV2; j_gene: TRBJ1-2
CDR3aa: CASSLGDRGHGETQYF; abundance: NA; v_gene: TRBV27; j_gene: TRBJ2-5
CDR3aa: CASSESRGGGETQYF; abundance: NA; v_gene: TRBV10-1; j_gene: TRBJ2-5
CDR3aa: CASSEGSYTGELFF; abundance: NA; v_gene: TRBV6-1; j_gene: TRBJ2-2
CDR3aa: CASGLVPGRGYTF; abundance: NA; v_gene: TRBV12-5; j_gene: TRBJ1-2
CDR3aa: CASSFTGNTYEQYF; abundance: NA; v_gene: TRBV13; j_gene: TRBJ2-7
CDR3aa: CASSSQDGGGTFYNEQFF; abundance: NA; v_gene: TRBV5-1; j_gene: TRBJ2-1
CDR3aa: CASSLSGEGRYNEQFF; abundance: NA; v_gene: TRBV5-4; j_gene: TRBJ2-1